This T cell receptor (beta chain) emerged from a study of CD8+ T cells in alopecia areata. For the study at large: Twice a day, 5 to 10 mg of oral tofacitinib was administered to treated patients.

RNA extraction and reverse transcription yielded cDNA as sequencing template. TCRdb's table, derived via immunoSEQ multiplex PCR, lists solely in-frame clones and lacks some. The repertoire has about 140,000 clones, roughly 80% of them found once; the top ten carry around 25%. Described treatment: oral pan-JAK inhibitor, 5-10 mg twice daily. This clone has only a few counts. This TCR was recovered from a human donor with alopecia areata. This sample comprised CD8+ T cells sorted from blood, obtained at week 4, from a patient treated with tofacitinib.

The CDR3 spells CASSLNRGGFYEQYF. Here the CDR3 DNA reads TGCGCCAGCAGCCTCAACAGGGGGGGCTTCTACGAGCAGTACTTC. The chain couples TRBV4-3 to TRBJ2-7, with TRBD1 as a possible D gene (8 bases). The V and J ends lost 4 bases and 3 bases respectively, with 16 bases between them. Germline lookup yields CDR1 LGHNA and CDR2 YSLEER. The CDR3 is 15 amino acids.